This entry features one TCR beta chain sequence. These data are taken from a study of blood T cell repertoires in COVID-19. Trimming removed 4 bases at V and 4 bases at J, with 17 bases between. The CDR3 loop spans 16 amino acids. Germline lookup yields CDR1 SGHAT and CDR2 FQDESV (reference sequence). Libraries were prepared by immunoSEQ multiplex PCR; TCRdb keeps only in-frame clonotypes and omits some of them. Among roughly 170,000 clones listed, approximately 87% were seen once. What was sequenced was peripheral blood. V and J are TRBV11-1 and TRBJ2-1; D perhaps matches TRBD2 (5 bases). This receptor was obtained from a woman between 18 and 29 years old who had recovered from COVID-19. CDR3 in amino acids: CASSSTPRELYNEQFF. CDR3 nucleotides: TGTGCCAGCAGCTCAACCCCAAGGGAGTTATACAATGAGCAGTTCTTC.